This TCR beta chain is drawn from a study of T cell responses to AZD1222 COVID-19 vaccine. General study findings and limits: Only five or six AZD1222 recipients tested seropositive at baseline.

Germline CDR1 reads MNHNY; CDR2 reads SVGAGI (reference sequence). V was shortened by 9 bases and J by 4 bases, with 14 bases between the two germline ends. The CDR3 covers 13 residues. TCRdb's copy holds only in-frame clones and misses some; the assay was immunoSEQ multiplex PCR. The sample lists 140,000 to 150,000 clones; about 90% were seen once. On this clone: As yet, its antigen is unknown.

This rearrangement joins TRBV6-6 to TRBJ2-3; a weak D match, TRBD1 (6 bases). The clonotype originates from an adult in good health. Sequenced here: peripheral blood, sampled on day 0 of AZD1222 vaccination. CDR3 protein: CASAPQGSDTQYF. CDR3 sequence (DNA): TGTGCCAGTGCCCCCCAGGGGTCAGATACGCAGTATTTT.